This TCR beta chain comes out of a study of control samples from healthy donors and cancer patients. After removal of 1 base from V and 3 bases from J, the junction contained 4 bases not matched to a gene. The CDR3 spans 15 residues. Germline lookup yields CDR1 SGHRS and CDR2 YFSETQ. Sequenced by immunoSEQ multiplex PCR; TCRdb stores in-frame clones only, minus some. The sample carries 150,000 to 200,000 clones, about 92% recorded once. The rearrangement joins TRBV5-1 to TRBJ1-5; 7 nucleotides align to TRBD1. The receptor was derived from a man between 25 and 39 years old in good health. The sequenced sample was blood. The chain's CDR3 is CASSLQGTVNQPQHF. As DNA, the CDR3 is TGCGCCAGCAGCTTGCAGGGGACAGTCAATCAGCCCCAGCATTTT.